This paragraph covers one T cell receptor (beta chain) sequence. This entry is derived from a study of blood T cell repertoires in COVID-19. Study-level background: Acute and convalescent COVID-19 samples came from the United States, Italy and Spain. The cDNA or gDNA used as material had been derived from T cells, B-cell-depleted T cells, or PBMCs.

CDR1 is SGHTA and CDR2 is FQGNSA in the germline V gene. V gave up 0 bases and J gave up 4 bases; unmatched junction bases: 2. The CDR3 has 15 amino acids. The method was immunoSEQ multiplex PCR; TCRdb's version includes in-frame clones alone and lacks a portion of them. This sample carries tens of thousands of clones, about 70% of them seen once, and the ten largest clones take around 28%. This chain uses TRBV7-2 with TRBJ2-2; 7 nucleotides match TRBD2. The receptor comes from an elderly woman with active or convalescent COVID-19. Sequencing input: peripheral blood. The CDR3, as DNA: TGTGCCAGCAGCTTAGCGGGGGGGTCCACCGGGGAGCTGTTTTTT. As protein: CASSLAGGSTGELFF.